This TCR beta chain was sequenced during a study of response to subunit inactivated influenza vaccine. Germline CDR1 reads ENHRY; CDR2 reads SYGVKD. The length of the CDR3 is 13 residues. Trimming cost V 11 bases and J 4 bases; bases outside gene matches: 8. This clonotype appeared a few times. The antigen is undetermined. Study-wide findings and caveats: It was the authors' suggestion that each seasonal influenza vaccination recruits few new T cells.

TCRdb redid the calling of the RT-PCR reads with MiXCR, one entry per CDR3 protein. Altogether about 650,000 distinct CDR3 sequences are present, 12% to 15% being singletons, with the ten largest covering 7.6%. This TCR was recovered from a man in his forties or fifties who received an inactivated influenza vaccine. This sequence joins TRBV10-3 and TRBJ2-7, with TRBD1 matching 10 bases. Sequences were derived from PBMCs from blood, sampled roughly 15 days before vaccination. The CDR3 loop is CACGDRGGYEQYF. CDR3 DNA sequence: TGTGCCTGTGGGGACAGGGGAGGGTACGAGCAGTACTTC.